A single sample gave rise to the 2 T cell receptor beta chains below, sequenced in a study of T cell responses to AZD1222 COVID-19 vaccine. Measured with immunoSEQ multiplex PCR; TCRdb has only the in-frame clones, and not every one. The sample holds 75,000 to 100,000 clones, more than 75% seen once. The sample consisted of peripheral blood, taken on day 0 of AZD1222 vaccination. The receptor source for this set is an adult in good health.

This chain links TRBV10-3 with TRBJ2-1; 11 bases fit TRBD2. The CDR3 consists of 17 residues. CDR1 is ENHRY and CDR2 is SYGVKD in the germline V gene. Unmatched junction bases numbered 8, after V lost 2 bases and J lost 5 bases. The CDR3 nucleotides are TGTGCCATCAGTGAGGTTAAGGTAGCGGGGGGGCACAATGAGCAGTTCTTC. Amino acids: CAISEVKVAGGHNEQFF.

J is TRBJ1-1 and V is TRBV19; maybe TRBD1 (5 bases). Germline V gene data show CDR1 as LNHDA and CDR2 as SQIVND (reference sequence). V dropped 5 bases and J dropped 1 base, with 11 bases sitting between them. This CDR3 region has 14 residues. The CDR3 loop is CASSPGGRNTEAFF. CDR3 nucleotide sequence: TGTGCCAGTAGTCCTGGGGGAAGGAACACTGAAGCTTTCTTT.